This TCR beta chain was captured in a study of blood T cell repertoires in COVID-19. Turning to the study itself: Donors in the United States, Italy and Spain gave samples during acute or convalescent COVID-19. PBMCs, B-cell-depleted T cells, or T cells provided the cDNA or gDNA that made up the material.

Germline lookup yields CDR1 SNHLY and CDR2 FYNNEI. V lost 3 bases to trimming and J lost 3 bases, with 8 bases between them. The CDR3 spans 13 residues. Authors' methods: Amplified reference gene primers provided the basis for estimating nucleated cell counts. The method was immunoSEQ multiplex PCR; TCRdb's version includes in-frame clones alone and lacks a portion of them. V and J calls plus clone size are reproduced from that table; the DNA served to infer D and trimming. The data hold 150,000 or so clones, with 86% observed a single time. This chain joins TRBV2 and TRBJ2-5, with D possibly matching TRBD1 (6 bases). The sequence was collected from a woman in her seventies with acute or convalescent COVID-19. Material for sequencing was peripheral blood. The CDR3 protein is CASSEYREETQYF. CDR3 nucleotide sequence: TGTGCCAGCAGTGAGTACAGGGAAGAGACCCAGTACTTC.